The TCR beta chain under discussion was sequenced for a study of response to subunit inactivated influenza vaccine. V dropped 7 bases and J dropped 6 bases, with 16 bases sitting between them. Germline V gene data show CDR1 as SNHLY and CDR2 as FYNNEI. The CDR3 is made up of 13 amino acids. TCRdb called the RT-PCR reads again in MiXCR, with one record for every CDR3 protein. The sample carries 560,000 or so distinct CDR3 sequences, 7.5% to 8.5% recorded once. Study-level points and caveats: Authors suggested each seasonal influenza vaccination recruits few new T cells.

This clonotype has a handful of counts. Its antigen is not identified. This TCR came from a man aged 50 to 69 who received an inactivated influenza vaccine. This chain uses TRBV2 with TRBJ2-7, with D perhaps assigned TRBD1 or TRBD2 (6 bases each). Sequenced material: PBMCs from blood, taken about 24 months after vaccination. CDR3 region: CASTKNGGGEQYF. For the CDR3, the DNA is TGTGCCAGCACCAAGAACGGAGGGGGCGAGCAGTACTTC.